The 17 T cell receptor beta chains below come from one sample, sequenced in a study of shared clonotypes between healthy human individuals. TCRdb's table, derived via immunoSEQ multiplex PCR, lists solely in-frame clones and lacks some. The table shows about 2.3 million clones, with about nine tenths occurring only once. Material: naive CD4+ T cells from PBMCs. Subset reported: CD45RA+ positively selected. These receptors all stem from a man younger than 35 in good health. Some clones in this sample may be carry-over from other donors' samples.

About this clone: This sample includes further DNA sequences coding for the same CDR3. This chain uses TRBV6-1 with TRBJ1-5, with D hard to call. Trimming left V 1 base short and J 0 bases short, with 7 bases between. The CDR3 consists of 15 residues. Germline V gives CDR1 MNHNS, CDR2 SASEGT. The CDR3 protein is CASSEGDYSNQPQHF. In DNA form, the CDR3 reads TGTGCCAGCAGTGAAGGGGATTATAGCAATCAGCCCCAGCATTTT.

The V and J genes are TRBV5-1 and TRBJ2-7; tentative D call: TRBD1 (5 bases). Germline V gene lookup returns CDR1 SGHRS and CDR2 YFSETQ. The CDR3 is 14 residues long. The V gene lost 4 bases and the J gene lost 3 bases, with 14 bases spanning the gap. The CDR3 is CASSPLGPLYEQYF. The CDR3 DNA is TGCGCCAGCAGCCCCTTGGGGCCCCTCTACGAGCAGTACTTC.

A single count supports this clone. The rearrangement joins TRBV7-2 to TRBJ1-3; 7 bases agree with TRBD1. CDR1 is SGHTA, CDR2 FQGNSA, per germline. Trimming cost V 4 bases and J 0 bases; bases outside gene matches: 3. CDR3 length: 15 residues. DNA for the CDR3: TGTGCCAGCAGCTCCCACAGGGGCTCTGGAAACACCATATATTTT. It translates to CASSSHRGSGNTIYF.

Only one count was recorded for this clone. The CDR3 nucleotides read TGTGCCAGCAGTCAAGACAGGGGGCAAAGCACTGAAGCTTTCTTT. Protein product: CASSQDRGQSTEAFF. The chain recombines TRBV28 with TRBJ1-1; 10 bases line up with TRBD1. Germline V CDR1 and CDR2: MDHEN, SYDVKM. This CDR3 contains 15 residues. The junction had 7 bases not matched to a gene; V was cut back by 5 bases and J by 4 bases.

This clone was recorded once. J is TRBJ2-2 and V is TRBV6-4; D might be TRBD1 or TRBD2, each matching 5 bases. CDR1 is MRHNA, CDR2 SNTAGT, per germline. Trimming left V 6 bases short and J 5 bases short, with 7 bases between. The CDR3 sequence is 12 residues long. CDR3 protein: CASRGVTGELFF. The CDR3 DNA reads as TGTGCCAGCAGGGGGGTTACCGGGGAGCTGTTTTTT.

The CDR3 reads CASSPANEQFF. CDR3 sequence (DNA): TGTGCCAGCAGCCCAGCGAATGAGCAGTTCTTC. J is TRBJ2-1 and V is TRBV7-8; D is unresolved. The CDR3 loop spans 11 amino acids. Trimming removed 5 bases at V and 7 bases at J, with 6 bases between. CDR1 SGHVS and CDR2 FQNEAQ come from the germline V gene.

The rearrangement links TRBV28 to TRBJ1-2, with TRBD1 as a possible D gene (6 bases). Trimming took 5 bases from V and 6 from J, leaving 13 bases between them. CDR1 is MDHEN and CDR2 is SYDVKM in the germline V gene. This CDR3 region has 13 residues. Here the CDR3 reads CASSHREADGYTF. CDR3 sequence (DNA): TGTGCCAGCAGTCACAGGGAAGCAGATGGCTACACCTTC.

This clone has more than one count but fewer than ten. This sequence joins TRBV6-4 and TRBJ1-1; D perhaps matches TRBD1 (5 bases). V was clipped by 4 bases and J by 4 bases, with 10 bases between them. This CDR3 spans 13 amino acids. Per germline, CDR1 MRHNA and CDR2 SNTAGT. The DNA for the CDR3 is TGTGCCAGCAGTGTGTCTGGGGCCACTGAAGCTTTCTTT. Translated: CASSVSGATEAFF.

This chain joins TRBV4-2 and TRBJ2-2; 7 nucleotides match TRBD1. CDR1 is LGHNA and CDR2 is YNFKEQ in the germline V gene. The trim removed 4 bases at V and 6 bases at J, leaving 14 bases unmatched. This CDR3 has 17 residues. The CDR3 region is CASSPGWDTGVSGELFF. CDR3 DNA: TGTGCCAGCAGCCCCGGTTGGGACACAGGGGTATCCGGGGAGCTGTTTTTT.

The chain links TRBV6-1 to TRBJ2-7, with D possibly being TRBD2 (5 bases). From germline, CDR1 is MNHNS and CDR2 SASEGT. This CDR3 is built from 14 residues. Trimming removed 7 bases at V and 2 bases at J, with 15 bases between. CDR3: CASNRGQSPYEQYF. CDR3 bases: TGTGCCAGCAACCGAGGGCAATCACCCTACGAGCAGTACTTC.

This sequence joins TRBV18 and TRBJ1-1, with D unresolved. The germline V gene has CDR1 KGHSH and CDR2 LQKENI. Between the trimmed V and J ends, which lost 4 bases and 3 bases, there was a span of 12 bases. CDR3 length equals 14 residues. The CDR3 bases are TGTGCCAGCTCACGAAACGGGATGCACACTGAAGCTTTCTTT. It translates to CASSRNGMHTEAFF.

The J gene is TRBJ2-5, the V gene TRBV6-5, with D perhaps matching TRBD1 (6 bases). Germline lookup yields CDR1 MNHEY and CDR2 SVGAGI. CDR3 length: 13 residues. V shed 2 bases and J shed 5 bases, with 9 bases lying between them. CDR3: CASSYIQGETQYF. The CDR3, as DNA: TGTGCCAGCAGTTACATACAGGGCGAGACCCAGTACTTC.

The chain joins TRBV2 to TRBJ2-1; 10 bases are a match to TRBD2. The CDR3 loop spans 14 amino acids. V trimming: 6 bases; J trimming: 7 bases; junction bases outside the gene matches: 6. CDR1 is SNHLY and CDR2 is FYNNEI in the germline V gene. Here the CDR3 DNA reads TGTGCCAGCAGCCCTCTAGCGGGAGAGAATGAGCAGTTCTTC. This codes for CASSPLAGENEQFF.

This chain links TRBV28 with TRBJ2-5, with D possibly being TRBD2 (6 bases). Between the trimmed V and J ends, which lost 6 bases and 5 bases, there was a span of 19 bases. This CDR3 is built from 15 residues. CDR1 and CDR2 from the germline V gene are MDHEN and SYDVKM. The CDR3 nucleotides read TGTGCCAGCAGGTTGGGACTCCCGGGGGTTGAGACCCAGTACTTC. It encodes CASRLGLPGVETQYF.

The J gene is TRBJ2-7, the V gene TRBV7-8; D is perhaps TRBD1 or TRBD2 (5 bases each). The CDR3 runs 15 residues. V lost 3 bases and J 7 bases, leaving 19 bases between the germline ends. Germline V gene lookup returns CDR1 SGHVS and CDR2 FQNEAQ. The CDR3 is CASSFSWGFGSEQYF. CDR3 DNA: TGTGCCAGCAGCTTCTCTTGGGGGTTCGGCAGTGAGCAGTACTTC. Full variable domain (rest looked up from reference TRBV7-8 and TRBJ2-7): GAGVSQSPRYKVAKRGQDVALRCDPISGHVSLFWYQQALGQGPEFLTYFQNEAQLDKSGLPSDRFFAERPEGSVSTLKIQRTQQEDSAVYLCASSFSWGFGSEQYFGPGTRLTVT.

The chain is built from TRBV4-3 and TRBJ1-2; D is possibly TRBD1 (5 bases). The V gene lost 6 bases and the J gene lost 8 bases, with 22 bases spanning the gap. The CDR3 has 15 amino acids. From germline, CDR1 is LGHNA and CDR2 YSLEER. The DNA of the CDR3 is TGCGCCAGCAGTCAGGAAACGGACACACTGGCCGGCTACACCTTC. It translates to CASSQETDTLAGYTF.

V gene TRBV9 combines with J gene TRBJ2-3, with D tentatively TRBD2 (5 bases). The V and J ends lost 0 bases and 2 bases respectively, with 7 bases between them. Per the germline V gene, CDR1 is SGDLS and CDR2 is YYNGEE. This CDR3 comprises 14 residues. Written as DNA, the CDR3 is TGTGCCAGCAGCGTAGAGACTACCACAGATACGCAGTATTTT. It translates to CASSVETTTDTQYF. The full variable domain, its missing parts supplied by reference TRBV9 and TRBJ2-3, is DSGVTQTPKHLITATGQRVTLRCSPRSGDLSVYWYQQSLDQGLQFLIQYYNGEERAKGNILERFSAQQFPDLHSELNLSSLELGDSALYFCASSVETTTDTQYFGPGTRLTVL.